The clone carrying this T cell receptor (beta chain) was detected once. This sample stems from a study of blood T cell repertoires in COVID-19. Study-wide background: T cells, B-cell-depleted T cells, or PBMCs provided the cDNA or gDNA that served as material.

This CDR3 spans 14 amino acids. Germline CDR1 is MNHEY and CDR2 is SMNVEV (reference sequence). The V gene lost 7 bases and the J gene lost 6 bases, with 19 bases spanning the gap. Source study methods: Reference gene primer amplification gave nucleated cell count estimates. Sequencing was performed with immunoSEQ multiplex PCR; in TCRdb, only in-frame clones are kept and a portion is missing. D and trimming were read from the DNA, whereas the V and J calls and clone size are those reported in that table. Seen here are under 400,000 clones, more than 70% observed once, and the top ten hold approximately 1%.

The chain couples TRBV27 to TRBJ2-7; possibly TRBD2 for D (6 bases). The sample taken for sequencing was PBMCs or T cells enriched from blood (not recorded which). This receptor was obtained from a woman aged 30 to 39 who had been exposed to COVID-19. CDR3 protein: CASTPGLAPFEQYF. The CDR3 nucleotides are TGTGCCAGCACCCCGGGACTGGCCCCTTTCGAGCAGTACTTC.